This T cell receptor beta chain comes out of a study of T cell repertoires in cytomegalovirus infection. Findings of the study overall: Clonotypes of TCR beta that were HLA-C-restricted and CMV-specific dominated the ex vivo response.

This CDR3 region has 14 residues. V lost 6 bases and J lost 4, with 12 bases in between. In the case of this clonotype: Its antigen remains unidentified.

TCRdb reprocessed the reads with MiXCR, giving one entry per CDR3 protein. The table has 400,000 or so distinct CDR3 sequences, 30% to 40% seen once. This sequence originates from a human donor in good health (CMV status not recorded). Some clones in this sample may be carry-over from other donors' samples. Input material: PBMCs. The J gene is TRBJ2-2, the V gene TRBV12-3 or TRBV12-4; D is uncertain. The CDR3 loop is CASSATTTTGELFF. As DNA, the CDR3 is TGTGCCAGCAGCGCAACGACAACCACCGGGGAGCTGTTTTTT.